This is a list of T cell receptor beta chains from one sample in a study of CD8 T cells in ankylosing spondylitis. TCRdb used MiXCR to reprocess the 5' RACE reads, holding one entry per CDR3 protein. This table has around 120,000 distinct CDR3 sequences, nearly 25% appearing once. Material for sequencing was synovial fluid, either unsorted or a sorted T cell fraction (not recorded which). These receptors were collected from a male donor with ankylosing spondylitis. Each CDR3 is given with its conserved first and last residue. A clone size is listed for some rows: how often the clone was seen (once, few, many), or a class if it is expanded.

clone_size cdr3_length v_call cdr3_aa
. 15 TRBV7-9 CASSPRDLRYNEQFF
. 17 TRBV5-4 CASSEGLRREGFNEQFF
few 12 TRBV29-1 CSDLQGTYGYTF
. 13 TRBV29-1 CSAWVGYANEAFF
. 15 TRBV6-1 CASSEALGRVYGYTF
. 15 TRBV20-1 CSAERVAETYNEQFF
many 15 TRBV10-3 CATDPGLAGVETQYF
few 15 TRBV6-5 CASSSGRENPNEQFF
once 14 TRBV29-1 CSTKGTEGTDTQYF
few 16 TRBV24-1 CATSDPGTGSGNTIYF
. 16 TRBV20-1 CSARDPTSEAYNEQFF
. 14 TRBV29-1 CSVVTGGSATEAFF
. 19 TRBV12-3/TRBV12-4 CASSLSARSAPSTNEKLFF
few 14 TRBV5-1 CASSLSPDNTEAFF
. 14 TRBV7-9 CASSLEGQNSPLHF
. 13 TRBV2 CASSLNVNTEAFF
. 15 TRBV9 CASSGRPPLVYEQFF
. 14 TRBV5-1 CASSGTASTDTQYF
. 15 TRBV12-3/TRBV12-4 CASSWGSGPAYEQYF
. 17 TRBV18 CASSPRGNLNVQETQYF
many 13 TRBV14 CASSQGLNYGYTF
. 15 TRBV13 CASSKRGLSTDTQYF
few 12 TRBV2 CASQYGANEQFF
. 14 TRBV10-3 CATGTGGSYNEQFF
. 13 TRBV5-1 CASGPQVQTEAFF
few 15 TRBV2 CASSEGQSYQETQYF
. 13 TRBV12-3/TRBV12-4 CASKLQAGQPQHF
few 15 TRBV5-5 CASSALAGDTDTQYF
few 17 TRBV14 CASSHVWGLSSYNEQFF
. 16 TRBV19 CASSRLTGGGGTEAFF
few 15 TRBV25-1 CASSGLFGFQETQYF
many 11 TRBV5-6 CASSLSGTQYF
. 12 TRBV7-2 CASSLDPSPLHF
. 15 TRBV24-1 CATSDRLAGVGEQFF
. 15 TRBV10-3 CAISNRDRGLETQYF
. 16 TRBV24-1 CATSDLYTGSYNEQFF
. 14 TRBV9 CASSVGPSTDTQYF
. 14 TRBV10-3 CASHDRGWSTEAFF
medium-sized 16 TRBV11-2 CASSPSTSASTDTQYF
. 15 TRBV6-1 CASSAGGEGNQPQHF
. 15 TRBV11-2 CASSSLIRAGATQYF
few 14 TRBV20-1 CSARDGTGAHEQYF
. 15 TRBV7-2 CASSLTSGSGNTIYF
. 13 TRBV29-1 CSVRTGPLDEQYF
. 18 TRBV29-1 CSVEASGTGDSSTDTQYF
few 15 TRBV27 CASSLRPEGPYGYTF
. 15 TRBV5-1 CASSLGTGANYGYTF
few 14 TRBV10-3 CAIGSEGDTGELFF
few 14 TRBV29-1 CSVHRGHRGGELFF